The 19 T cell receptor beta chains given below trace back to one sample, sequenced in a study of technical replicates of blood from a handful of donors. Some clones are missing from TCRdb's copy, which holds only in-frame ones; the method was immunoSEQ multiplex PCR. There are about 34,000 clones in the sample; approximately 90% occur only once, and over 4% lies in the top ten. The sequencing input was PBMCs. Receptor source: a human donor in good health. Some clones in this sample may be carry-over from other donors' samples.

The genes are TRBV5-1 and TRBJ1-3, with D possibly matching TRBD1 (6 bases). The CDR3 extends over 15 amino acids. Trimming shortened V by 4 bases and J by 5 bases, and 16 bases separated the two germline ends. Germline CDR1 is SGHRS and CDR2 is YFSETQ. The CDR3 DNA is TGCGCCAGCAGCCCCGGGGACACCGCAAGAAACACCATATATTTT. It is translated as CASSPGDTARNTIYF.

CDR3 coding DNA: TGTGCCAGCAGTTACTCGGCAGGGAGGGATCAGCCCCAGCATTTT. Protein: CASSYSAGRDQPQHF. This chain joins TRBV6-5 and TRBJ1-5; weak D call: TRBD1 (5 bases). Trimming stripped 0 bases from V and 5 bases from J, with 11 bases between. Germline values: CDR1 MNHEY, CDR2 SVGAGI. The CDR3 has 15 amino acids.

The CDR3, as DNA: TGTGCCAGCAGAGGGGAAGCGCCCCAGCATTTT. Translated, it gives CASRGEAPQHF. J is TRBJ1-5 and V is TRBV6-6; weak D call: TRBD1 (5 bases). V shed 6 bases and J shed 9 bases, with 9 bases lying between them. The CDR3 has 11 amino acids. Germline-derived CDR1 and CDR2 are MNHNY and SVGAGI (reference sequence).

This chain uses TRBV11-2 with TRBJ1-5, with 8 bases aligning to TRBD1. The CDR3 sequence is 15 residues long. CDR1 and CDR2 (germline): SGHAT, FQNNGV. The J segment lost 5 bases and the V segment lost 5 bases, leaving 8 bases of the junction unmatched. The CDR3 DNA reads TGTGCCAGCAGCCCCCGGGCAGGGGGCGATCAGCCCCAGCATTTT. Its protein is CASSPRAGGDQPQHF.

This clone turned up a few times. The chain employs TRBV5-4 and TRBJ1-6; 7 positions match TRBD1. Germline lookup yields CDR1 SGHNT and CDR2 YYREEE (reference sequence). With 4 bases clipped from V and 10 bases from J, the junction kept 5 bases outside the gene matches. CDR3 length equals 13 residues. The CDR3 DNA reads TGTGCCAGCAGCAGGGACAGAAAGTCACCCCTCCACTTT. Protein sequence: CASSRDRKSPLHF.

This chain links TRBV15 with TRBJ2-2, with 10 bases fitting TRBD1. CDR3 length: 15 amino acids. Trimming took 6 bases from V and 10 from J; bases not matched to a gene: 11. Germline-derived CDR1 and CDR2 are LNHNV and YYDKDF (reference sequence). The CDR3 spells CATSRQGAINQELFF. The CDR3 bases are TGTGCCACCAGTAGACAGGGGGCGATCAATCAGGAGCTGTTTTTT.

The chain couples TRBV2 to TRBJ2-1; D is unresolved. The CDR3 spans 16 residues. Germline V gives CDR1 SNHLY, CDR2 FYNNEI. V dropped 1 base and J dropped 2 bases, with 12 bases sitting between them. The CDR3 is CASSEDFNGPYNEQFF. The CDR3 DNA reads as TGTGCCAGCAGTGAAGACTTCAATGGTCCCTACAATGAGCAGTTCTTC.

The chain uses TRBV11-2 and TRBJ1-1, with D hard to call. The V gene's germline CDR1 is SGHAT and CDR2 FQNNGV. The CDR3 runs 14 residues. V was clipped by 5 bases and J by 2 bases, with 12 bases between them. In nucleotides, the CDR3 is TGTGCCAGCAGCCCGAATGAGGTTAACACTGAAGCTTTCTTT. It is translated as CASSPNEVNTEAFF.

This chain joins TRBV5-4 and TRBJ2-3, with D unresolved. The V gene lost 4 bases and the J gene lost 3 bases, with 12 bases spanning the gap. From germline, CDR1 is SGHNT and CDR2 YYREEE (reference sequence). The CDR3 has 14 amino acids. CDR3 in DNA: TGTGCCAGCAGCATCAATTCGCGAACAGATACGCAGTATTTT. Translated, it gives CASSINSRTDTQYF. Complete variable domain (other parts from reference TRBV5-4 and TRBJ2-3): ETGVTQSPTHLIKTRGQQVTLRCSSQSGHNTVSWYQQALGQGPQFIFQYYREEENGRGNFPPRFSGLQFPNYSSELNVNALELDDSALYLCASSINSRTDTQYFGPGTRLTVL.

The V call is TRBV11-2, the J call TRBJ1-1, with 8 bases matching TRBD1. The germline V gene encodes CDR1 SGHAT and CDR2 FQNNGV. After removal of 8 bases from V and 1 base from J, the junction contained 9 bases not matched to a gene. The CDR3 runs to 15 residues. For the CDR3, the DNA is TGTGCCAGCTCCTTCCGGACAGGGACGAACACTGAAGCTTTCTTT. This encodes CASSFRTGTNTEAFF.

This clone has only a few counts. Here the CDR3 reads CASSFLGQGGGSPLHF. The CDR3 bases are TGTGCCAGCAGCTTCCTCGGACAGGGAGGTGGTTCACCCCTCCACTTT. The V call is TRBV7-2, the J call TRBJ1-6; 8 nucleotides line up with TRBD1. The CDR3 extends over 16 amino acids. After removal of 3 bases from V and 9 bases from J, the junction contained 10 bases not matched to a gene. Germline lookup yields CDR1 SGHTA and CDR2 FQGNSA.

The chain combines TRBV5-1 with TRBJ1-3; TRBD1 aligns across 7 bases. Unmatched junction bases numbered 4, after V lost 1 base and J lost 3 bases. The CDR3 totals 15 residues. CDR1 and CDR2 from the germline V gene are SGHRS and YFSETQ. CDR3 region: CASSLTGADGNTIYF. CDR3 DNA sequence: TGCGCCAGCAGCTTGACAGGGGCGGATGGAAACACCATATATTTT.

The chain carries TRBV6-6 and TRBJ1-2, with a possible D match to TRBD1 (6 bases). Looked up from germline, CDR1 is MNHNY and CDR2 is SVGAGI (reference sequence). The CDR3 is made up of 14 amino acids. The V end was cut by 0 bases, the J end by 4 bases, with 9 bases between. The CDR3, as DNA: TGTGCCAGCAGTTACTCGGACAGCACCTATGGCTACACCTTC. Amino acid sequence: CASSYSDSTYGYTF.

The chain carries TRBV5-1 and TRBJ1-2; D remains unclear. This CDR3 is built from 13 residues. From germline, CDR1 is SGHRS and CDR2 YFSETQ. Trimming removed 0 bases from V and 0 bases from J, with 3 bases in between. CDR3: CASSLAANYGYTF. The CDR3 DNA sequence: TGCGCCAGCAGCTTGGCAGCTAACTATGGCTACACCTTC.

This clone was seen a handful of times. The chain has TRBV15 and TRBJ1-4; TRBD1 might be the D (6 bases). Trimming took off 0 bases at V and 4 bases at J, with 9 bases between the two ends. Germline CDR1 is LNHNV and CDR2 is YYDKDF (reference sequence). The CDR3 has 15 residues. The CDR3 region is CATSRDQGHNEKLFF. The CDR3 DNA reads as TGTGCCACCAGCAGAGATCAGGGACATAATGAAAAACTGTTTTTT.

The CDR3 sequence: CASSGTSGRSEQYF. The CDR3 region has the DNA TGTGCCAGCAGTGGGACTAGCGGGAGGAGCGAGCAGTACTTC. The J gene is TRBJ2-7, the V gene TRBV2; 14 bases agree with TRBD2. Trimming removed 4 bases from V and 6 bases from J; junction bases left unmatched: 2. The germline CDR1 and CDR2 sequences are SNHLY and FYNNEI. This CDR3 is 14 amino acids long.

The chain employs TRBV4-2 and TRBJ2-7; D perhaps matches TRBD1 (7 bases). Trimming took off 1 base at V and 7 bases at J, with 14 bases between the two ends. This CDR3 contains 14 residues. CDR1 and CDR2 (germline): LGHNA, YNFKEQ. CDR3 in amino acids: CASSQGGQAGEQYF. CDR3 DNA sequence: TGTGCCAGCAGCCAAGGTGGACAGGCGGGGGAGCAGTACTTC.

J is TRBJ2-5 and V is TRBV4-3, with D perhaps TRBD2 (5 bases). The V end was cut by 5 bases, the J end by 5 bases, with 18 bases between. This CDR3 is built from 15 residues. In germline, CDR1 is LGHNA, CDR2 YSLEER. CDR3 sequence (DNA): TGCGCCAGCAGCTCCGGACTTCGGCTTGGGGAGACCCAGTACTTC. It specifies CASSSGLRLGETQYF.

The V and J genes are TRBV7-9 and TRBJ2-7, with D tentatively TRBD1 (7 bases). The CDR3 covers 15 residues. V lost 7 bases to trimming and J lost 2 bases, with 18 bases between them. The germline V gene encodes CDR1 SEHNR and CDR2 FQNEAQ (reference sequence). In DNA, the CDR3 is TGTGCCAGCATCCCGACAGGGACTGGCCCCTACGAGCAGTACTTC. The encoded protein is CASIPTGTGPYEQYF.